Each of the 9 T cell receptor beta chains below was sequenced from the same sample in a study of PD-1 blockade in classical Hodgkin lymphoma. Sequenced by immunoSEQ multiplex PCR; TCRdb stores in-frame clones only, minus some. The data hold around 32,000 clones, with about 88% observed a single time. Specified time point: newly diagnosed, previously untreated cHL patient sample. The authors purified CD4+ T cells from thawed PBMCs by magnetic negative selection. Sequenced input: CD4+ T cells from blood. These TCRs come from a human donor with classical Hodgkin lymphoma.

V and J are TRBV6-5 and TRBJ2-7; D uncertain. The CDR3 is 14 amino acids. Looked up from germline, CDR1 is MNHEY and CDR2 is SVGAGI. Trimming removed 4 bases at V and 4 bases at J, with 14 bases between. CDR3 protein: CASSLDGDGYEQYF. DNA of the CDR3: TGTGCCAGCAGTTTGGATGGTGATGGTTACGAGCAGTACTTC.

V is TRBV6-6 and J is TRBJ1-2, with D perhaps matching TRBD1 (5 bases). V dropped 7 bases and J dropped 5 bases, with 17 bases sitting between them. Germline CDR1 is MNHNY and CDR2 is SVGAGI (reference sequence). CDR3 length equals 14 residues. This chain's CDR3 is CASTAPGREYGYTF. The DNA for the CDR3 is TGTGCCAGCACCGCACCCGGCAGGGAATATGGCTACACCTTC.

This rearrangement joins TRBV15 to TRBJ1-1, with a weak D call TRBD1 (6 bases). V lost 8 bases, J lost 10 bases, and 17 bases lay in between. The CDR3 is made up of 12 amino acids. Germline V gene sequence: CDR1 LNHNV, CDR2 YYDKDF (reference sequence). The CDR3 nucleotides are TGTGCCACCCTAGATTTCCAGGGGAGAGCTTTCTTT. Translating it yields CATLDFQGRAFF.

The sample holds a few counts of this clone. CDR3 bases: TGTGCCAGCAGCCAGGGACAGGGTCGAAGACCCCAGCATTTT. It encodes CASSQGQGRRPQHF. This chain links TRBV6-5 with TRBJ1-5; 9 bases agree with TRBD1. CDR3 length equals 14 residues. Trimming cost V 6 bases and J 10 bases; bases outside gene matches: 10. Per the germline V gene, CDR1 is MNHEY and CDR2 is SVGAGI.

The CDR3 is CASSIRPGRSVEQYF. As DNA, the CDR3 is TGTGCCAGTAGTATTAGGCCGGGGAGGTCCGTCGAGCAGTACTTC. The chain uses TRBV19 and TRBJ2-7, with D possibly being TRBD2 (6 bases). CDR3 length: 15 residues. Germline values: CDR1 LNHDA, CDR2 SQIVND (reference sequence). Trimming took 3 bases from V and 6 from J, leaving 18 bases between them.

The CDR3 reads CAWSAERTDTQYF. The CDR3, as DNA: TGTGCCTGGAGTGCAGAACGCACAGATACGCAGTATTTT. The chain couples TRBV30 to TRBJ2-3; D is unresolved. The germline V gene has CDR1 GTSNPN and CDR2 SVGIG (reference sequence). V gave up 1 base and J gave up 1 base, with 6 bases separating them. CDR3 length: 13 amino acids.

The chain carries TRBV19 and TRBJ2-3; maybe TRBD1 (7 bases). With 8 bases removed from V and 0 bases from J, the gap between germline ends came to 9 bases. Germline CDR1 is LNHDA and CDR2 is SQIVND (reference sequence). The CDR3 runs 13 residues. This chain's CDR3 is CASAGQSTDTQYF. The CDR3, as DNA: TGTGCCAGTGCGGGACAGAGCACAGATACGCAGTATTTT.

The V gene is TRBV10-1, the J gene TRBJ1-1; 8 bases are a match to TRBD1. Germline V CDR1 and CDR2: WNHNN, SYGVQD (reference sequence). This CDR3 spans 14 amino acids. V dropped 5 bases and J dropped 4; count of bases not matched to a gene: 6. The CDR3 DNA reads TGCGCCAGCAGTTCTGACAGGGGTGGCACTGAAGCTTTCTTT. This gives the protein CASSSDRGGTEAFF.

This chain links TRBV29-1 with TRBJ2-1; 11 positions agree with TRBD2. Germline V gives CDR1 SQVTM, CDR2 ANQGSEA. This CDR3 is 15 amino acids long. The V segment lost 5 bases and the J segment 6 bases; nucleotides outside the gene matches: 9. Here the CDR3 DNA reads TGCAGCGTTAGACATACTAGCGGGAGTCCCAATGAGCAGTTCTTC. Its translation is CSVRHTSGSPNEQFF.